A selection of T cell receptor beta chains follows, all from one sample in a study of beta chain features in type 1 diabetes. Measured with immunoSEQ multiplex PCR; TCRdb has only the in-frame clones, and not every one. The repertoire includes about 300,000 clones, 7% to 9% of them detected once, and more than 0.8% sits in the top ten. Sequencing used central memory CD4+ T cells from blood. All receptors come from a woman between 18 and 29 years old in good health. Both conserved end residues are part of each CDR3. D genes are given only for firm matches.

CASSLGTSRETQYF	NA	TRBV7-2	TRBJ2-5
CASGLDGGPLHF	NA	TRBV12-5	TRBJ1-6
CASIGTDDSPLHF	NA	TRBV28	TRBJ1-6
CASSQGWGRNYEQYF	NA	TRBV4-3	TRBJ2-7
CASSVLSSPSHNEQFF	NA	TRBV19	TRBJ2-1
CASSLQGGQPQHF	NA	TRBV2	TRBJ1-5
CASSLFGAGAPIF	NA	TRBV19	TRBJ2-1
CASKREKTSNYGYTF	NA	TRBV4-2	TRBJ1-2
CASSIAAGGHQPQHF	NA	TRBV19	TRBJ1-5
CASSQPGGGNEKLFF	NA	TRBV4-2	TRBJ1-4
CASSLKGSGANVLTF	NA	TRBV28	TRBJ2-6
CAWARGQREAFF	TRBD1	TRBV30	TRBJ1-1
CASSEKPYGYTF	NA	TRBV2	TRBJ1-2
CASSLYLGGQETQYF	NA	TRBV4-1	TRBJ2-5
CASSAGVSTSYNEQFF	NA	TRBV9	TRBJ2-1
CAWSVYTSGRTEQYF	TRBD2	TRBV30	TRBJ2-7
CASSFWTVRLYGYTF	NA	TRBV28	TRBJ1-2
CASSVRPAPGEETQYF	NA	TRBV11-2	TRBJ2-5
CSVERPLTRGASTDTQYF	NA	TRBV29-1	TRBJ2-3
CASSPLAGLQGEQFF	NA	TRBV7-2	TRBJ2-1
CASSYSTSASSYEQYF	TRBD2	TRBV6-5	TRBJ2-7
CASKLGGANVLTF	NA	TRBV7-8	TRBJ2-6
CASTLTINGNTEAFF	NA	TRBV6-5	TRBJ1-1
CASSRTGDDQPQHF	TRBD1	TRBV5-1	TRBJ1-5
CASDTIARGFAEQFF	NA	TRBV19	TRBJ2-1
CASSPATGNEQFF	NA	TRBV18	TRBJ2-1
CASSRQGTNTEAFF	TRBD1	TRBV5-6	TRBJ1-1
CASSLDGAQAEKLFF	NA	TRBV5-4	TRBJ1-4
CASSNQGGSYTF	NA	TRBV19	TRBJ1-2
CASSETPGQGLYEQYF	TRBD1	TRBV19	TRBJ2-7
CASSPGTQETQYF	NA	TRBV7-3	TRBJ2-5
CASSEAWGGAGETQYF	NA	TRBV6-1	TRBJ2-5
CASSLGPGGQPQHF	NA	TRBV5-4	TRBJ1-5
CASSPGQEYNEQFF	TRBD1	TRBV5-1	TRBJ2-1
CASHRSRLRTAYGYTF	NA	TRBV30	TRBJ1-2
CASSLVIGDTQYF	NA	TRBV7-7	TRBJ2-3
CASSSQPSGANVLTF	NA	TRBV18	TRBJ2-6
CASSSQVAGSNTEAFF	NA	TRBV5-1	TRBJ1-1
CSVSRGVTEAFF	NA	TRBV29-1	TRBJ1-1
CASGASLAGGTDTQYF	TRBD2	TRBV2	TRBJ2-3
CSVDSGGGETQYF	TRBD2	TRBV29-1	TRBJ2-5
CAAAYNLYNEQFF	NA	TRBV10-3	TRBJ2-1
CASSPTLGQGTGNTIYF	TRBD1	TRBV18	TRBJ1-3
CAWRRKGSKDYGYTF	NA	TRBV30	TRBJ1-2
CASSAGPADTGELFF	NA	TRBV5-1	TRBJ2-2
CASSFTPGDTEAFF	NA	TRBV7-9	TRBJ1-1
CAWSRGRNTEAFF	NA	TRBV30	TRBJ1-1
CASSRDFNEQFF	NA	TRBV19	TRBJ2-1
CASSYSTGKGHNEQFF	TRBD1	TRBV6-6	TRBJ2-1
CASSSLSHGYTF	NA	TRBV19	TRBJ1-2
CASSLQDGGDQPQHF	NA	TRBV7-6	TRBJ1-5